The 12 T cell receptor beta chains below were found in one sample sequenced in a study of blood T cells in healthy people across ages. Sample-barcoded 5' priming and a J-beta primer mix drove a second PCR of 7 to 11 cycles. TCRdb analysed the 5' RACE reads with MiXCR anew, one entry per CDR3 protein. The sample holds over 700,000 distinct CDR3 sequences, about 55% seen once. Sequences were obtained from blood. The source of these receptors is an elderly man in good health.

The CDR3 protein is CASSSQGLGSYEQYF. The CDR3 region has the DNA TGTGCCAGCAGTTCCCAGGGGCTGGGCTCCTACGAGCAGTACTTC. This rearrangement joins TRBV27 to TRBJ2-7; TRBD1 might be the D (6 bases). V dropped 4 bases and J dropped 0 bases, with 13 bases sitting between them. The CDR3 has 15 amino acids. Germline CDR1 reads MNHEY; CDR2 reads SMNVEV (reference sequence).

This clonotype was observed a single time. The chain is built from TRBV6-1 and TRBJ2-7; a weak D match, TRBD1 (6 bases). This CDR3 is built from 15 residues. Germline assignment: CDR1 MNHNS and CDR2 SASEGT. V was trimmed by 4 bases and J by 2 bases, leaving 15 bases between them. The CDR3, as DNA: TGTGCCAGCAGTGCCGCCGACAGGATGACCTACGAGCAGTACTTC. Its translation: CASSAADRMTYEQYF.

Worth noting for this clonotype: With a much larger clone just one base away, this may be a read error. This chain joins TRBV29-1 and TRBJ2-4, with 7 bases matching TRBD1. Germline lookup yields CDR1 SQVTM and CDR2 ANQGSEA. The trim removed 7 bases at V and 8 bases at J, leaving 11 bases unmatched. The CDR3 is made up of 13 amino acids. In DNA, the CDR3 is TGCAGCGCCCAGGGAGCCCAGGGGGACATTCAGTACTTC. Protein product: CSAQGAQGDIQYF.

The V gene is TRBV28, the J gene TRBJ1-6; 8 bases line up with TRBD1. CDR3 length equals 16 residues. Trimming took 5 bases from V and 1 from J; bases not matched to a gene: 4. Germline CDR1 MDHEN, CDR2 SYDVKM. The CDR3: CASSTTGGSYNSPLHF. The CDR3 DNA is TGTGCCAGCAGTACCACAGGGGGTTCCTATAATTCACCCCTCCACTTT.

The rearrangement joins TRBV9 to TRBJ1-5; D gene ambiguous. Trimming pared 3 bases from V and 5 bases from J, leaving 9 bases between. Germline-derived CDR1 and CDR2 are SGDLS and YYNGEE. CDR3 length: 13 amino acids. CDR3 sequence (DNA): TGTGCCAGCAGCGCCGACCTCTATCAGCCCCAGCATTTT. This encodes CASSADLYQPQHF. The whole variable domain, filled in from reference TRBV9 and TRBJ1-5, reads DSGVTQTPKHLITATGQRVTLRCSPRSGDLSVYWYQQSLDQGLQFLIQYYNGEERAKGNILERFSAQQFPDLHSELNLSSLELGDSALYFCASSADLYQPQHFGDGTRLSIL.

V is TRBV5-1 and J is TRBJ2-3; 8 positions agree with TRBD2. Germline CDR1 and CDR2: SGHRS and YFSETQ. J gave up 14 bases and V 0 bases, and 17 bases lay outside the gene matches. CDR3 length: 16 residues. The CDR3, as DNA: TGCGCCAGCAGCTTGGATACTAGCGGATTGCACAGATACGCGTATTTT. Translating it yields CASSLDTSGLHRYAYF.

J is TRBJ2-7 and V is TRBV7-9; D not certain. Germline V gene data show CDR1 as SEHNR and CDR2 as FQNEAQ (reference sequence). The CDR3 has 11 residues. Between the trimmed V and J ends, which lost 5 bases and 9 bases, there was a span of 11 bases. CDR3 DNA sequence: TGTGCCAGCAGCCCCCAAGTGTTGCAGTACTTC. Protein: CASSPQVLQYF.

J is TRBJ2-2 and V is TRBV5-1; 7 bases match TRBD1. Per the germline V gene, CDR1 is SGHRS and CDR2 is YFSETQ. The CDR3 totals 14 residues. Trimming cost V 3 bases and J 4 bases; bases outside gene matches: 3. CDR3 sequence reads: CASSSRQGTGELFF. As DNA, the CDR3 is TGCGCCAGCAGCTCACGACAGGGCACCGGGGAGCTGTTTTTT.

This clonotype appeared a few times. J is TRBJ2-5 and V is TRBV7-3, with D unclear. Germline loops: CDR1 SGHTA, CDR2 FQGTGA. Trimming left V 4 bases short and J 4 bases short, with 16 bases between. CDR3 length equals 15 residues. The CDR3 nucleotides read TGTGCCAGCAGCTCCCTCGCCAGTAACCGAGAGACCCAGTACTTC. It encodes CASSSLASNRETQYF.

V and J are TRBV7-2 and TRBJ1-3, with D tentatively TRBD1 (6 bases). V was shortened by 7 bases and J by 2 bases, with 9 bases between the two germline ends. CDR1 and CDR2 (germline): SGHTA, FQGNSA. This CDR3 has 13 amino acids. The CDR3 bases are TGTGCCAGCACCTCAGGGGCTGGAAACACCATATATTTT. This encodes CASTSGAGNTIYF.

The chain joins TRBV28 to TRBJ2-1; D is perhaps TRBD1 or TRBD2 (5 bases each). The ends were cut back, 6 bases at V and 2 bases at J, with 11 bases in the middle. This CDR3 spans 14 amino acids. Germline CDR1 and CDR2: MDHEN and SYDVKM. As DNA, the CDR3 is TGTGCCAGCAGACCCGGGGCACCCTACAATGAGCAGTTCTTC. Residues: CASRPGAPYNEQFF.

In its sample, this clonotype was seen once. V gene TRBV2 combines with J gene TRBJ2-1; the match to TRBD2 covers 7 bases. With V trimmed by 8 bases and J by 0 bases, 13 bases remained unmatched. Germline V gives CDR1 SNHLY, CDR2 FYNNEI. CDR3 length: 17 residues. The CDR3 protein is CASSTSPWRLSYNEQFF. CDR3 sequence (DNA): TGTGCCAGCTCGACTAGCCCGTGGCGGCTCTCCTACAATGAGCAGTTCTTC.